This entry lists 23 T cell receptor beta chains sequenced from one sample in a study of cytomegalovirus exposure and HLA in healthy donors. The primer mix had 60 Vbeta and 13 Jbeta primers. Sequencing was performed with immunoSEQ multiplex PCR; in TCRdb, only in-frame clones are kept and a portion is missing. The sample yields around 190,000 clones, more than 65% seen once. The sequenced sample was PBMCs. Every receptor here comes from a woman between 50 and 59 years old in good health and CMV-seronegative.

This chain uses TRBV5-1 with TRBJ1-2; 10 bases are a match to TRBD1. This CDR3 contains 16 residues. Germline CDR1 and CDR2: SGHRS and YFSETQ. Trimming cost V 4 bases and J 6 bases; bases outside gene matches: 12. The CDR3: CASSQDPGQGIDGYTF. CDR3 sequence (DNA): TGCGCCAGCAGCCAAGATCCGGGACAGGGGATTGATGGCTACACCTTC.

The V call is TRBV11-2, the J call TRBJ2-5, with TRBD2 matching 9 bases. The CDR3 consists of 16 residues. V was pared by 5 bases and J by 1 base, with 8 bases of the junction left unmatched. Germline CDR1 and CDR2: SGHAT and FQNNGV. The CDR3 sequence: CASSLGLAASQETQYF. The CDR3 DNA is TGTGCCAGCAGCCTGGGACTAGCAGCTTCCCAAGAGACCCAGTACTTC.

The table lists this clone with a count of one. V gene TRBV6-1 combines with J gene TRBJ2-1; the match to TRBD2 covers 9 bases. With 1 base clipped from V and 7 bases from J, the junction kept 5 bases outside the gene matches. Germline CDR1 reads MNHNS; CDR2 reads SASEGT. This CDR3 has 15 residues. The CDR3 DNA reads as TGTGCCAGCAGTGAAGGGGCGGGGGGGCCGAATGAGCAGTTCTTC. This translates into CASSEGAGGPNEQFF.

The chain carries TRBV10-3 and TRBJ1-2; D gene unclear. Germline loops: CDR1 ENHRY, CDR2 SYGVKD. CDR3 length: 14 amino acids. The germline V and J ends were trimmed by 7 bases and 7 bases, with 19 bases remaining between them. The CDR3 spells CAITLREEGVGYTF. CDR3 bases: TGTGCCATCACCCTCCGAGAGGAAGGAGTTGGCTACACCTTC.

The V call is TRBV28, the J call TRBJ1-1; TRBD1 matches 8 bases. This CDR3 is built from 11 residues. Trimming removed 7 bases from V and 8 bases from J; junction bases left unmatched: 3. Germline loops: CDR1 MDHEN, CDR2 SYDVKM. The CDR3 sequence: CASTGGYEAFF. CDR3 DNA: TGTGCCAGCACAGGGGGCTACGAAGCTTTCTTT.

This rearrangement joins TRBV7-2 to TRBJ2-1, with 9 positions matching TRBD2. The germline V gene has CDR1 SGHTA and CDR2 FQGNSA. This CDR3 is 14 amino acids long. After removal of 2 bases from V and 8 bases from J, the junction contained 4 bases not matched to a gene. Here the CDR3 reads CASSLRGTSYEQFF. CDR3 in DNA: TGTGCCAGCAGCTTACGCGGGACTAGCTATGAGCAGTTCTTC.

This chain joins TRBV7-8 and TRBJ2-3; 9 nucleotides align to TRBD1. The V and J ends lost 7 bases and 2 bases, in that order; junction bases with no gene match: 10. The CDR3 sequence is 16 residues long. Germline-derived CDR1 and CDR2 are SGHVS and FQNEAQ. As DNA, the CDR3 is TGTGCCAGCAAACTGTACAGGGGGCGAGTCACAGATACGCAGTATTTT. Protein product: CASKLYRGRVTDTQYF.

This clone was picked up a small number of times. The chain uses TRBV10-1 and TRBJ2-2, with D possibly matching TRBD2 (5 bases). Germline CDR1 reads WNHNN; CDR2 reads SYGVQD (reference sequence). This CDR3 contains 14 residues. Trimming cost V 5 bases and J 0 bases, with 7 bases left between them. CDR3 sequence (DNA): TGCGCCAGCAGTTTAGCGCCGAACACCGGGGAGCTGTTTTTT. This codes for CASSLAPNTGELFF.

The chain links TRBV10-2 to TRBJ2-1; TRBD1 might be the D (6 bases). V was clipped by 7 bases and J by 5 bases, with 9 bases between them. Germline V gives CDR1 WSHSY, CDR2 SAAADI. This CDR3 contains 12 residues. The CDR3 sequence: CASKQGNNEQFF. CDR3 bases: TGCGCCAGCAAACAGGGAAACAATGAGCAGTTCTTC.

V and J are TRBV20-1 and TRBJ2-5, with D perhaps TRBD1 (6 bases). Germline assignment: CDR1 DFQATT and CDR2 SNEGSKA (reference sequence). This CDR3 has 11 amino acids. Between the trimmed V and J ends, which lost 5 bases and 5 bases, there was a span of 9 bases. In DNA form, the CDR3 reads TGCAGTGCTCTGAGGGGGGAGACCCAGTACTTC. Its translation is CSALRGETQYF.

There are a few counts of this clone. V is TRBV15 and J is TRBJ1-5; 9 bases are a match to TRBD1. CDR1 is LNHNV and CDR2 is YYDKDF in the germline V gene (reference sequence). After removal of 7 bases from V and 8 bases from J, the junction contained 6 bases not matched to a gene. This CDR3 has 13 amino acids. CDR3 in DNA: TGTGCCACCAACCAGGGACAGGGTGAGCCCCAGCATTTT. It specifies CATNQGQGEPQHF.

The rearrangement links TRBV4-1 to TRBJ2-1; 9 bases are a match to TRBD2. The CDR3 loop spans 16 amino acids. The germline gives CDR1 MGHRA, CDR2 YSYEKL. Germline trimming cut 0 bases from V and 7 bases from J; bases unmatched to any gene: 7. CDR3 region: CASSQDGSGRMNEQFF. In DNA form, the CDR3 reads TGCGCCAGCAGCCAAGATGGGAGCGGGAGGATGAATGAGCAGTTCTTC.

Here the CDR3 DNA reads TGTGCCAGCAGCCCCGGGACAGACTATAATTCACCCCTCCACTTT. Translated, it gives CASSPGTDYNSPLHF. The gene calls are TRBV7-9 and TRBJ1-6, with 7 bases that match TRBD1. Germline V gene sequence: CDR1 SEHNR, CDR2 FQNEAQ (reference sequence). V was pared by 5 bases and J by 3 bases, with 4 bases of the junction left unmatched. The CDR3 totals 15 residues.

V and J are TRBV25-1 and TRBJ1-4; weak D call: TRBD1 (6 bases). Looked up from germline, CDR1 is MGHDK and CDR2 is SYGVNS. CDR3 length: 15 residues. The V and J ends lost 7 bases and 8 bases respectively, with 20 bases between them. The CDR3 region is CASKGGAPTLEKLFF. CDR3 DNA: TGTGCCAGCAAGGGGGGGGCCCCGACGTTGGAAAAACTGTTTTTT.

This clone occurred once. The rearrangement joins TRBV7-3 to TRBJ1-6; D is undetermined. V lost 0 bases to trimming and J lost 10 bases, with 10 bases between them. Germline V gene data show CDR1 as SGHTA and CDR2 as FQGTGA. CDR3 length equals 14 residues. DNA for the CDR3: TGTGCCAGCAGCTTAACCGCAGGTGACTCACCCCTCCACTTT. Translating gives CASSLTAGDSPLHF.

V is TRBV5-5 and J is TRBJ2-7, with D perhaps TRBD1 (5 bases). Germline V gene lookup returns CDR1 SGHKS and CDR2 YYEKEE (reference sequence). This CDR3 has 15 amino acids. V lost 4 bases, J lost 4 bases, and 18 bases lay in between. The CDR3 nucleotides are TGTGCCAGCAGCCCGACGGCAGGGTATGGGTACGAGCAGTACTTC. As protein: CASSPTAGYGYEQYF.

This chain connects TRBV9 to TRBJ1-5; 9 bases match TRBD1. V lost 0 bases, J lost 0 bases, and 4 bases stayed unmatched. This CDR3 contains 17 residues. Germline V gene lookup returns CDR1 SGDLS and CDR2 YYNGEE. The CDR3 nucleotides are TGTGCCAGCAGCGTAGGGACAGGGGATTATAGCAATCAGCCCCAGCATTTT. Its protein product is CASSVGTGDYSNQPQHF.

The chain uses TRBV6-5 and TRBJ2-1; tentatively, D is TRBD2 (5 bases). V lost 9 bases, J lost 6 bases, and 15 bases lay in between. The CDR3 sequence is 13 residues long. Germline V gene lookup returns CDR1 MNHEY and CDR2 SVGAGI. The DNA for the CDR3 is TGTGCCAGTCGGACCCTGGGAGCCAATGAGCAGTTCTTC. Translated, it gives CASRTLGANEQFF.

J is TRBJ2-5 and V is TRBV18, with D perhaps matching TRBD1 (6 bases). The CDR3 runs to 14 residues. Per germline, CDR1 KGHSH and CDR2 LQKENI. Trimming shortened V by 5 bases and J by 3 bases, and 13 bases separated the two germline ends. The CDR3 DNA reads TGTGCCAGCTCATCCCCATACAGGGAAGAGACCCAGTACTTC. It encodes CASSSPYREETQYF.

This clone was counted once. V and J are TRBV5-1 and TRBJ2-5, with TRBD2 matching 15 bases. CDR3 length: 17 residues. The germline V gene has CDR1 SGHRS and CDR2 YFSETQ. J gave up 3 bases and V 4 bases, and 7 bases lay outside the gene matches. The CDR3 loop reads CASSAGRTSGGEETQYF. The CDR3, as DNA: TGCGCCAGCAGCGCTGGGAGGACTAGCGGGGGGGAAGAGACCCAGTACTTC. The entire variable domain, with the rest obtained from reference TRBV5-1 and TRBJ2-5, is as follows: KAGVTQTPRYLIKTRGQQVTLSCSPISGHRSVSWYQQTPGQGLQFLFEYFSETQRNKGNFPGRFSGRQFSNSRSEMNVSTLELGDSALYLCASSAGRTSGGEETQYFGPGTRLLVL.

J is TRBJ2-3 and V is TRBV29-1; 10 nucleotides agree with TRBD2. The germline V gene encodes CDR1 SQVTM and CDR2 ANQGSEA. The CDR3 is 16 residues long. The trim removed 6 bases at V and 1 base at J, leaving 10 bases unmatched. As DNA, the CDR3 is TGCAGCGTCTCCAGCGGGAGGGGTTATCGCACAGATACGCAGTATTTT. This encodes CSVSSGRGYRTDTQYF.

CDR3 DNA sequence: TGTGCCAGCGGACTAGACTACAATGAGCAGTTCTTC. Translation gives CASGLDYNEQFF. The chain uses TRBV2 and TRBJ2-1; 7 bases are a match to TRBD2. Trimming at V came to 8 bases and at J to 3 bases, leaving 1 base not matched to a gene. CDR1 SNHLY and CDR2 FYNNEI come from the germline V gene. The CDR3 covers 12 residues.

This CDR3 is CASSARGLGKDGYTF. CDR3 nucleotide sequence: TGTGCCAGCAGCGCCCGGGGGTTGGGAAAAGATGGCTACACCTTC. J is TRBJ1-2 and V is TRBV28; tentative D call: TRBD1 (5 bases). CDR1 and CDR2 (germline): MDHEN, SYDVKM. Between the trimmed V and J ends, which lost 6 bases and 6 bases, there was a span of 20 bases. This CDR3 is 15 amino acids long.